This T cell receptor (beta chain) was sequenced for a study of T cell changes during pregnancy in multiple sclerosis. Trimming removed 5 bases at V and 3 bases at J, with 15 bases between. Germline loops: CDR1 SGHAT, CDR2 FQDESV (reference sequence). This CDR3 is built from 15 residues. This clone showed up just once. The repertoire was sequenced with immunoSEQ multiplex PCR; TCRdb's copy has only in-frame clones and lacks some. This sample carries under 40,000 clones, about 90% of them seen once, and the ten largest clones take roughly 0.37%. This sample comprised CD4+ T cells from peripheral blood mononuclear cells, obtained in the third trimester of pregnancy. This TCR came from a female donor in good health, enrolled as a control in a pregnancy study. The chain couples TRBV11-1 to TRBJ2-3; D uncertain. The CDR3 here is CASSAEERMTDTQYF. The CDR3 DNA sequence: TGTGCCAGCAGCGCAGAAGAGCGAATGACAGATACGCAGTATTTT.